Listed below are T cell receptor beta chains from one sample, sequenced in a study of beta chain features in type 1 diabetes. The protocol was immunoSEQ multiplex PCR, while the TCRdb copy is restricted to in-frame clones and leaves out a portion. The sample includes hundreds of thousands of clones, over 12% of them seen just once. Sequencing was done on a sample of naive CD4+ T cells from blood. The receptors derive from a woman between 40 and 50 years old in good health. The CDR3 runs from the conserved cysteine through the conserved F or W. The order of the fields is J gene, V gene, clone size, D gene, CDR3 DNA, CDR3 protein. The D gene is left open where the match is weak. Only part of the rows carry a size: once, few, many, or a class if the clone is expanded.

J: TRBJ1-6
V: TRBV6-5
size: -
D: -
DNA: TGTGCCAGCAGTTCCCGGGGGATGGGGCGTAATTCACCCCTCCACTTT
CDR3: CASSSRGMGRNSPLHF

J: TRBJ2-1
V: TRBV7-9
size: many
D: -
DNA: TGTGCCAGCGGGCCCTACAATGAGCAGTTCTTC
CDR3: CASGPYNEQFF

J: TRBJ1-2
V: TRBV4-3
size: -
D: -
DNA: TGCGCCAGCAGCCAAGCCCACAGGTCAGCTAACTATGGCTACACCTTC
CDR3: CASSQAHRSANYGYTF

J: TRBJ2-7
V: TRBV5-4
size: -
D: -
DNA: TGTGCCAGCAGCTTGTACAGCTACGAGCAGTACTTC
CDR3: CASSLYSYEQYF

J: TRBJ2-1
V: TRBV5-4
size: -
D: TRBD2
DNA: TGTGCCAGCAGCCCCGTGGCATCTAGCGGGGCCCGGGAGCAGTTCTTC
CDR3: CASSPVASSGAREQFF

J: TRBJ1-1
V: TRBV10-3
size: -
D: -
DNA: TGTGCCATCAGTGAGCCCCTAGGAGCCAAAGCTTTCTTT
CDR3: CAISEPLGAKAFF

J: TRBJ1-4
V: TRBV5-1
size: few
D: -
DNA: TGCGCCAGCAGCGACCAGACGGGTAGTGAAAAACTGTTTTTT
CDR3: CASSDQTGSEKLFF

J: TRBJ2-7
V: TRBV18
size: -
D: -
DNA: TGTGCCAGCTCACCATGGACAGTCGGCGAGCAGTACTTC
CDR3: CASSPWTVGEQYF

J: TRBJ1-6
V: TRBV5-5
size: few
D: TRBD1
DNA: TGTGCCAGCAGCTTGGACCCAGGGGGTCGGTCACCCCTCCACTTT
CDR3: CASSLDPGGRSPLHF

J: TRBJ2-7
V: TRBV9
size: many
D: -
DNA: TGTGCCAGCAGCGTAGCAGAATCCTACGAGCAGTACTTC
CDR3: CASSVAESYEQYF

J: TRBJ1-6
V: TRBV7-2
size: few
D: -
DNA: TGTGCCAGCAGTCCCAGGGGCTCACCCCTCCACTTT
CDR3: CASSPRGSPLHF

J: TRBJ2-5
V: TRBV19
size: few
D: -
DNA: TGTGCATCAAAAGGGGGGGCCGAGACCCAGTACTTC
CDR3: CASKGGAETQYF

J: TRBJ2-7
V: TRBV5-1
size: few
D: TRBD1
DNA: TGCGCCAGCAGCCTCGGACAGGGGGCCTACGAGCAGTACTTC
CDR3: CASSLGQGAYEQYF

J: TRBJ1-1
V: TRBV19
size: few
D: -
DNA: TGTGCCAGTAGTATACCCCCAGGGACTGAAGCTTTCTTT
CDR3: CASSIPPGTEAFF

J: TRBJ1-2
V: TRBV27
size: -
D: TRBD1
DNA: TGTGCCAGCAACCTATGGGTGCGGAGGACAGGCTATTCTAACTATGGCTACACCTTC
CDR3: CASNLWVRRTGYSNYGYTF